This T cell receptor beta chain was sequenced during a study of T-cell memory formation after mild COVID-19. MiXCR, applied by TCRdb to the 5' RACE reads, yields one record per CDR3 protein. The repertoire holds some 410,000 distinct CDR3 sequences, with around a quarter as singletons. CDR3 size: 15 residues. Per the germline V gene, CDR1 is MNHEY and CDR2 is SVGAGI. The J segment lost 4 bases and the V segment lost 0 bases, leaving 5 bases of the junction unmatched. The chain carries TRBV6-5 and TRBJ1-2, with 7 bases lining up with TRBD1. This receptor was taken from an adult woman who had mild COVID-19 (a few samples of this study predate the infection). Cell type and time point are not known. Sequencing was performed on PBMCs or a T cell subset sorted from them (not recorded which). The CDR3 is CASSYSGTASYGYTF. The CDR3 nucleotides are TGTGCCAGCAGTTACTCGGGGACAGCCAGCTATGGCTACACCTTC.